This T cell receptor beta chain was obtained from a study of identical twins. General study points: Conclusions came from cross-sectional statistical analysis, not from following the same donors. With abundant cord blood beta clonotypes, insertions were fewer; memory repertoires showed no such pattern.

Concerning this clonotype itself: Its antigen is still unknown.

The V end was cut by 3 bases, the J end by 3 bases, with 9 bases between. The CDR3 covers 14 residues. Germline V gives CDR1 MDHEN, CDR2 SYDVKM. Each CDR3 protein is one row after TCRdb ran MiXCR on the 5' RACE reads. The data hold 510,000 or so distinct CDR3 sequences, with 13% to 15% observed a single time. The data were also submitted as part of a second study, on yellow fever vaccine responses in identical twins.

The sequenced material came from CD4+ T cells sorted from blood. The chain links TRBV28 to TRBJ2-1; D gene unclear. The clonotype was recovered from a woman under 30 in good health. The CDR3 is CASSLNGNYNEQFF. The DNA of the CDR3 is TGTGCCAGCAGTTTGAACGGAAACTACAATGAGCAGTTCTTC. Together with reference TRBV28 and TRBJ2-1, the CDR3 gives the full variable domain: DVKVTQSSRYLVKRTGEKVFLECVQDMDHENMFWYRQDPGLGLRLIYFSYDVKMKEKGDIPEGYSVSREKKERFSLILESASTNQTSMYLCASSLNGNYNEQFFGPGTRLTVL.